One sample yielded the 32 T cell receptor beta chains listed below, sequenced in a study of somatic mutations in cytotoxic T cells in rheumatoid arthritis. Produced via immunoSEQ multiplex PCR; TCRdb's table is partial and in-frame only. The repertoire has 6,500 to 8,500 clones, just under 80% of them found once; the top ten carry 10% to 11%. The material sequenced was CD8+ T cells sorted from blood. The receptors here all came from an adult with rheumatoid arthritis.

V gene TRBV5-6 combines with J gene TRBJ1-5, with D possibly TRBD1 on 6 matching bases. CDR1 SGHDT and CDR2 YYEEEE come from the germline V gene. Trimming shortened V by 4 bases and J by 4 bases, and 15 bases separated the two germline ends. The CDR3 totals 15 residues. The CDR3 DNA reads as TGTGCCAGCAGCCCTGGATGGGGGCCTAATCAGCCCCAGCATTTT. It codes for CASSPGWGPNQPQHF.

This CDR3 reads CASSIFVSGNTIYF. In nucleotides, the CDR3 is TGTGCCAGTAGTATCTTCGTCTCTGGAAACACCATATATTTT. V and J are TRBV19 and TRBJ1-3; no reliable D call. The CDR3 has 14 amino acids. The germline gives CDR1 LNHDA, CDR2 SQIVND (reference sequence). V lost 3 bases to trimming and J lost 0 bases, with 6 bases between them.

This clone came up a few times. The chain links TRBV6-5 to TRBJ1-1; D call uncertain. Trimming pared 5 bases from V and 4 bases from J, leaving 14 bases between. There are 14 residues in the CDR3. Germline V gives CDR1 MNHEY, CDR2 SVGAGI. CDR3 loop: CASSLTVESTEAFF. The DNA for the CDR3 is TGTGCCAGCAGTCTTACAGTGGAGAGCACTGAAGCTTTCTTT.

V is TRBV27 and J is TRBJ2-3; D is unresolved. The V end was cut by 6 bases, the J end by 3 bases, with 10 bases between. Germline CDR1 reads MNHEY; CDR2 reads SMNVEV (reference sequence). The CDR3 has 13 residues. DNA of the CDR3: TGTGCCAGCAGGAAGGCTACTACAGATACGCAGTATTTT. This gives the protein CASRKATTDTQYF.

V gene TRBV9 combines with J gene TRBJ2-2; D unresolved. The CDR3 extends over 11 amino acids. V lost 0 bases, J lost 6 bases, and 0 bases lay in between. From germline, CDR1 is SGDLS and CDR2 YYNGEE. The CDR3 nucleotides read TGTGCCAGCAGCGTAGCCGGGGAGCTGTTTTTT. It translates to CASSVAGELFF.

The genes are TRBV5-4 and TRBJ2-5; 9 bases fit TRBD1. Judging by the DNA end, TRBJ2-7 fits better; the J call may be wrong. This CDR3 region has 15 residues. Germline V gene data show CDR1 as SGHNT and CDR2 as YYREEE (reference sequence). CDR3 nucleotides: TGTGCCAGCAGCTCCGGACAGGGGCGACCCTACGAGCAGTACTTC. Its protein is CASSSGQGRPYEQYF.

This chain joins TRBV6-5 and TRBJ2-1, with D perhaps being TRBD1 or TRBD2 (5 bases each). V shed 6 bases and J shed 7 bases, with 13 bases lying between them. Germline V CDR1 and CDR2: MNHEY, SVGAGI. CDR3 length equals 13 residues. The CDR3 bases are TGTGCCAGCAGCCCCCTGGGGGAGAATGAGCAGTTCTTC. Amino acid sequence: CASSPLGENEQFF.

The rearrangement uses TRBV7-9 and TRBJ2-1; unclear D gene. This CDR3 region has 12 residues. V was trimmed by 0 bases and J by 9 bases, leaving 6 bases between them. In germline, CDR1 is SEHNR, CDR2 FQNEAQ (reference sequence). CDR3: CASSLAWGEQFF. The CDR3, as DNA: TGTGCCAGCAGCTTAGCATGGGGTGAGCAGTTCTTC.

The gene calls are TRBV28 and TRBJ1-2; D perhaps matches TRBD1 (5 bases). In germline, CDR1 is MDHEN, CDR2 SYDVKM. This CDR3 has 13 amino acids. The V and J ends lost 6 bases and 8 bases respectively, with 16 bases between them. The CDR3 spells CASRTGPGGGYTF. The CDR3 region has the DNA TGTGCCAGCAGAACGGGACCTGGAGGGGGCTACACCTTC.

V and J are TRBV5-1 and TRBJ1-2, with D maybe TRBD1 (6 bases). This CDR3 spans 15 amino acids. Trimming stripped 4 bases from V and 3 bases from J, with 16 bases between. CDR1 and CDR2 (germline): SGHRS, YFSETQ. As DNA, the CDR3 is TGCGCCAGCAGCAGAGTGGGGGCGCCGGACTATGGCTACACCTTC. Amino acid sequence: CASSRVGAPDYGYTF.

The V gene is TRBV2, the J gene TRBJ1-1; no definite D call. Germline V lookup: CDR1 SNHLY, CDR2 FYNNEI. V was clipped by 7 bases and J by 3 bases, with 6 bases between them. CDR3 length: 11 amino acids. The CDR3 nucleotides are TGTGCCAGCACCGAGGACACTGAAGCTTTCTTT. Amino acids: CASTEDTEAFF.

V usage is TRBV19 and J usage is TRBJ1-5; D is unresolved. Trimming took 3 bases from V and 8 from J, leaving 11 bases between them. The CDR3 contains 13 residues. Germline V CDR1 and CDR2: LNHDA, SQIVND (reference sequence). CDR3 sequence (DNA): TGTGCCAGTAGTATCCCGGGAGTGGAGCCCCAGCATTTT. Translated, it gives CASSIPGVEPQHF.

The CDR3 protein is CASSPQAGGSDEQFF. DNA for the CDR3: TGTGCCAGCAGCCCCCAAGCGGGGGGCTCGGATGAGCAGTTCTTC. The V and J genes are TRBV7-3 and TRBJ2-1, with 9 bases fitting TRBD2. There are 15 residues in the CDR3. Germline V lookup: CDR1 SGHTA, CDR2 FQGTGA. Trimming at V came to 5 bases and at J to 8 bases, leaving 10 bases not matched to a gene.

The V gene is TRBV11-2, the J gene TRBJ2-1; D gene ambiguous. Deletions cut 8 bases from V and 8 bases from J, with 16 bases between. Germline-derived CDR1 and CDR2 are SGHAT and FQNNGV. The CDR3 loop spans 13 amino acids. CDR3 amino acids: CASYGLDQYEQFF. In nucleotides, the CDR3 is TGTGCCAGCTACGGGCTTGACCAGTATGAGCAGTTCTTC.

This sequence joins TRBV5-1 and TRBJ1-2; 12 positions agree with TRBD1. V lost 8 bases to trimming and J lost 12 bases; unmatched junction nucleotides: 14. CDR1 is SGHRS, CDR2 YFSETQ, per germline. This CDR3 is 14 amino acids long. CDR3 nucleotides: TGCGCCAGTGAGGATCCCGGGACAGGGGGCTTGCACACCTTC. Translation gives CASEDPGTGGLHTF.

Comment on this clone: A junction boundary mismatches the germline segment, possibly from a read error. This rearrangement joins TRBV6-6 to TRBJ2-1; D call uncertain. Per germline, CDR1 MNHNY and CDR2 SVGAGI (reference sequence). There are 12 residues in the CDR3. Here the CDR3 reads CASSYSNNEQFF. CDR3 nucleotide sequence: TGTGCCAGCAGTTACTCCAACAATGAGCAGTTCTTC.

The chain links TRBV2 to TRBJ1-4; 7 bases agree with TRBD1. The CDR3 length is 19 residues. Trimming took 3 bases from V and 0 from J; bases not matched to a gene: 13. Germline CDR1 and CDR2: SNHLY and FYNNEI. The CDR3, as DNA: TGTGCCAGCAGTGACACCACGGGGACAGAGTTTGCAACTAATGAAAAACTGTTTTTT. Translation: CASSDTTGTEFATNEKLFF.

The chain has TRBV9 and TRBJ2-1; 7 bases line up with TRBD2. With V trimmed by 3 bases and J by 0 bases, 9 bases remained unmatched. This CDR3 spans 17 amino acids. CDR1 is SGDLS, CDR2 YYNGEE, per germline. The CDR3 here is CASSGGRGDSSYNEQFF. The CDR3 DNA is TGTGCCAGCAGCGGGGGACGGGGGGATAGCTCCTACAATGAGCAGTTCTTC.

This clone occurred a few times. The chain joins TRBV5-4 to TRBJ2-2, with 11 bases lining up with TRBD2. The junction had 9 bases not matched to a gene; V was cut back by 4 bases and J by 10 bases. Germline V gene data show CDR1 as SGHNT and CDR2 as YYREEE (reference sequence). The CDR3 is made up of 15 amino acids. This chain's CDR3 is CASSPGLAVVEELFF. Here the CDR3 DNA reads TGTGCCAGCAGCCCGGGACTAGCGGTTGTGGAGGAGCTGTTTTTT.

This clone was seen once. One end of the junction varies from germline; a read error may be responsible. The V gene is TRBV7-7, the J gene TRBJ2-1, with D possibly TRBD2 on 7 matching bases. The CDR3 runs to 16 residues. Germline V gene data show CDR1 as SSHAT and CDR2 as FNYEAQ (reference sequence). As DNA, the CDR3 is TGTGCTAGCAGCTTACGGACGGGGGGCCTCTACAATGAGCAGTTCTTC. This codes for CASSLRTGGLYNEQFF.

This chain connects TRBV5-1 to TRBJ2-3; D possibly corresponds to TRBD1 (6 bases). The CDR3 consists of 17 residues. V lost 8 bases and J lost 0, with 22 bases in between. Germline CDR1 SGHRS, CDR2 YFSETQ. The CDR3 DNA follows: TGCGCCAGTGCTCGTGACAGGCTTCAATCTAGCACAGATACGCAGTATTTT. It specifies CASARDRLQSSTDTQYF. The whole variable domain, filled in from reference TRBV5-1 and TRBJ2-3, reads KAGVTQTPRYLIKTRGQQVTLSCSPISGHRSVSWYQQTPGQGLQFLFEYFSETQRNKGNFPGRFSGRQFSNSRSEMNVSTLELGDSALYLCASARDRLQSSTDTQYFGPGTRLTVL.

This clone turned up a few times. The gene calls are TRBV19 and TRBJ2-3; unclear D gene. CDR3 length: 10 amino acids. The germline CDR1 and CDR2 sequences are LNHDA and SQIVND (reference sequence). The chain's CDR3 is CASGTDTQYF. DNA for the CDR3: TGTGCATCTGGCACAGATACGCAGTATTTT.

This chain links TRBV5-6 with TRBJ1-5; 8 nucleotides match TRBD1. V gave up 1 base and J gave up 10 bases; unmatched junction bases: 13. Germline CDR1 and CDR2: SGHDT and YYEEEE. The CDR3 runs 16 residues. DNA of the CDR3: TGTGCCAGCAGCTTGTTCTCAGGGGGCCATTTTAAACCCCAGCATTTT. Protein sequence: CASSLFSGGHFKPQHF. The whole variable domain, filled in from reference TRBV5-6 and TRBJ1-5, reads DAGVTQSPTHLIKTRGQQVTLRCSPKSGHDTVSWYQQALGQGPQFIFQYYEEEERQRGNFPDRFSGHQFPNYSSELNVNALLLGDSALYLCASSLFSGGHFKPQHFGDGTRLSIL.

CDR3 DNA: TGTGCCAGCAGTTTATCGTCGGTGCTGAAAAAACTGTTTTTT. Translation gives CASSLSSVLKKLFF. The V gene is TRBV28, the J gene TRBJ1-4; no firm D call. The CDR3 totals 14 residues. From germline, CDR1 is MDHEN and CDR2 SYDVKM. With 1 base removed from V and 9 bases from J, the gap between germline ends came to 12 bases. Based on the CDR3 plus reference TRBV28 and TRBJ1-4, the full variable domain is DVKVTQSSRYLVKRTGEKVFLECVQDMDHENMFWYRQDPGLGLRLIYFSYDVKMKEKGDIPEGYSVSREKKERFSLILESASTNQTSMYLCASSLSSVLKKLFFGSGTQLSVL.

The V gene is TRBV27, the J gene TRBJ2-6, with 7 bases matching TRBD2. The germline CDR1 and CDR2 sequences are MNHEY and SMNVEV (reference sequence). The CDR3 runs 18 residues. J gave up 1 base and V 2 bases, and 8 bases lay outside the gene matches. In DNA form, the CDR3 reads TGTGCCAGCAGTTTACGAGGTTTGGGGGGGTCTGGGGCCAACGTCCTGACTTTC. Translating gives CASSLRGLGGSGANVLTF.

The chain combines TRBV6-4 with TRBJ2-2, with TRBD1 matching over 7 bases. The germline gives CDR1 MRHNA, CDR2 SNTAGT. Trimming took 4 bases from V and 5 from J; bases not matched to a gene: 4. CDR3 length equals 14 residues. CDR3 loop: CASSGQGGTGELFF. The CDR3 bases are TGTGCCAGCAGTGGACAGGGCGGTACCGGGGAGCTGTTTTTT.

The chain has TRBV6-5 and TRBJ1-1; possible D gene TRBD1, 6 bases. This CDR3 is built from 12 residues. V lost 8 bases, J lost 5 bases, and 12 bases lay in between. Germline CDR1 is MNHEY and CDR2 is SVGAGI. CDR3 amino acids: CASARGRTEAFF. Here the CDR3 DNA reads TGTGCCAGCGCAAGGGGGAGGACTGAAGCTTTCTTT.

The chain couples TRBV7-9 to TRBJ1-6; perhaps TRBD1 as D (6 bases). Germline assignment: CDR1 SEHNR and CDR2 FQNEAQ (reference sequence). V was shortened by 5 bases and J by 6 bases, with 14 bases between the two germline ends. The CDR3 has 15 residues. The CDR3 DNA is TGTGCCAGCAGCCACCGGGACACCCTTAATTCACCCCTCCACTTT. Amino acids: CASSHRDTLNSPLHF.

This chain links TRBV28 with TRBJ1-2; D gene ambiguous. The CDR3 has 12 amino acids. V was trimmed by 3 bases and J by 4 bases, leaving 6 bases between them. Germline CDR1 reads MDHEN; CDR2 reads SYDVKM. In nucleotides, the CDR3 is TGTGCCAGCAGTTTCCCTACCTATGGCTACACCTTC. It translates to CASSFPTYGYTF.

The chain combines TRBV7-9 with TRBJ2-6; no clear D gene. The CDR3 loop spans 15 amino acids. CDR1 SEHNR and CDR2 FQNEAQ come from the germline V gene (reference sequence). The V gene lost 5 bases and the J gene lost 4 bases, with 12 bases spanning the gap. The CDR3 nucleotides read TGTGCCAGCAGCCCCCCAGAGGCCGGGGCCAACGTCCTGACTTTC. Encoded protein: CASSPPEAGANVLTF. The entire variable domain, with the rest obtained from reference TRBV7-9 and TRBJ2-6, is as follows: DTGVSQNPRHKITKRGQNVTFRCDPISEHNRLYWYRQTLGQGPEFLTYFQNEAQLEKSRLLSDRFSAERPKGSFSTLEIQRTEQGDSAMYLCASSPPEAGANVLTFGAGSRLTVL.

CDR3 sequence reads: CASLANTGELFF. The DNA for the CDR3 is TGTGCCAGTCTAGCGAACACCGGGGAGCTGTTTTTT. The chain has TRBV2 and TRBJ2-2; D is ambiguous. The V end was cut by 9 bases, the J end by 0 bases, with 5 bases between. CDR3 length: 12 amino acids. The germline V gene encodes CDR1 SNHLY and CDR2 FYNNEI.

The chain couples TRBV29-1 to TRBJ1-1; no clear D. The germline V gene encodes CDR1 SQVTM and CDR2 ANQGSEA. The ends were cut back, 0 bases at V and 4 bases at J, with 12 bases in the middle. The CDR3 runs to 14 residues. CDR3 sequence (DNA): TGCAGCGTTGAAGAGTCGGGGTGGGGCACTGAAGCTTTCTTT. It is translated as CSVEESGWGTEAFF.